This T cell receptor (beta chain) derives from a study of response to subunit inactivated influenza vaccine. This clonotype was counted at least ten times. What it recognizes is unknown. The CDR3 extends over 12 amino acids. Germline CDR1 is SQVTM and CDR2 is ANQGSEA. V dropped 3 bases and J dropped 4 bases, with 10 bases sitting between them. TCRdb independently ran MiXCR on the RT-PCR reads; one entry per CDR3 protein. The sample includes 500,000 to 600,000 distinct CDR3 sequences, roughly 12% of them seen just once. Findings and caveats of the study: Authors suggested each seasonal flu vaccination may recruit only limited numbers of new T cells.

This receptor was identified in a man aged 50 to 60 who received an inactivated influenza vaccine. Specimen: PBMCs from blood, collected on the day of vaccination. This sequence joins TRBV29-1 and TRBJ2-7, with D perhaps matching TRBD1 (5 bases). The CDR3 region has the DNA TGCAGCGTTGAGTCAGGGCGATACGAGCAGTACTTC. It encodes CSVESGRYEQYF.